This T cell receptor (beta chain) was sequenced in a study of OX40 agonist ivuxolimab in advanced cancers. Study information: Patients treated during dose escalation were battling hepatocellular carcinoma, melanoma, renal cell or head and neck cancer. Study-wide findings and caveats: Expanded clones were, on average, more numerous in CD8+ T cells than in CD4+.

This table comes from immunoSEQ multiplex PCR, and its TCRdb copy is limited to in-frame clones, with some not included. The sample yields some 99,000 clones, roughly 85% seen once. Drawing of blood for sampling happened at baseline, at cycle 4 day 1, and at cycle 7 day 1. A word on this clone: Its antigen is as yet unknown.

The CDR3 totals 14 residues. CDR1 MGHRA and CDR2 YSYEKL come from the germline V gene. V trimming: 3 bases; J trimming: 5 bases; junction bases outside the gene matches: 3. V gene TRBV4-1 combines with J gene TRBJ2-7; 11 bases fit TRBD1. The sequence was obtained from an adult with an advanced solid tumor such as melanoma, head and neck, liver or kidney cancer. Sequenced material: CD4+ or CD8+ T cells sorted from blood, taken in a trial of the OX40 agonist ivuxolimab. This CDR3 reads CASSHPGQGDEQYF. The CDR3 coding sequence is TGCGCCAGCAGCCATCCGGGACAGGGGGACGAGCAGTACTTC.